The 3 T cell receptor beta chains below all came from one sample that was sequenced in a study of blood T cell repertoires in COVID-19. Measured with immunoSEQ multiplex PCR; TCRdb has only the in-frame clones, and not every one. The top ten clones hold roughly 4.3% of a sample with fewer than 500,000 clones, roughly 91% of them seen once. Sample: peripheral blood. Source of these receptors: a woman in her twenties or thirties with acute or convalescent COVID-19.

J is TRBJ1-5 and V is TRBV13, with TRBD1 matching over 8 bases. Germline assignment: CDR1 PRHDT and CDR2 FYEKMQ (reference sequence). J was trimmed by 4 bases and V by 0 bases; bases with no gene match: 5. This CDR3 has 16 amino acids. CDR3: CASSLGPRTGNQPQHF. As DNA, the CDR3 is TGTGCCAGCAGCTTAGGCCCAAGGACAGGGAATCAGCCCCAGCATTTT.

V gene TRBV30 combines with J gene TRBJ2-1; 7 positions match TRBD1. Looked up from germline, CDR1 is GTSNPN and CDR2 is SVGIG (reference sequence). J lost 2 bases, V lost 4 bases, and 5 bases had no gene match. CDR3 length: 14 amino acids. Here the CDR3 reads CAWNRGRTYNEQFF. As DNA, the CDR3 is TGTGCCTGGAATAGGGGGCGAACCTACAATGAGCAGTTCTTC.

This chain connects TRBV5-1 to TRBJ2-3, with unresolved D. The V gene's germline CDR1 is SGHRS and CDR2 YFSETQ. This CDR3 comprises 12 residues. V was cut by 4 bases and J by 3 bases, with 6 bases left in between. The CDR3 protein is CASSQATDTQYF. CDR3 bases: TGCGCCAGCAGCCAAGCAACAGATACGCAGTATTTT.